One sample yielded the 2 T cell receptor beta chains listed below, sequenced in a study of OX40 agonist ivuxolimab in advanced cancers. Method: immunoSEQ multiplex PCR; TCRdb's copy keeps in-frame clones and lacks some. The sample holds around 66,000 clones, 84% seen once. The sequenced sample was CD4+ or CD8+ T cells sorted from blood, obtained in a trial of the OX40 agonist ivuxolimab. These receptor sequences come from an adult with an advanced solid tumor such as melanoma, head and neck, liver or kidney cancer.

This chain connects TRBV19 to TRBJ2-1; D unclear. This CDR3 has 17 amino acids. The germline V and J ends were trimmed by 4 bases and 9 bases, with 25 bases remaining between them. Germline values: CDR1 LNHDA, CDR2 SQIVND (reference sequence). CDR3 coding DNA: TGTGCCAGTAGTACGGTGGGGTTGGGAAAGTTAGGCACTGAGCAGTTCTTC. The encoded protein is CASSTVGLGKLGTEQFF.

The V gene is TRBV4-2, the J gene TRBJ2-5; TRBD2 matches 12 bases. Germline CDR1 and CDR2: LGHNA and YNFKEQ. Losses at the gene ends were 4 bases for V and 5 bases for J; bases not matched to a gene: 5. The CDR3 loop spans 15 amino acids. This CDR3 is CASSPSGGAGETQYF. As DNA, the CDR3 is TGTGCCAGCAGCCCTAGCGGGGGGGCCGGGGAGACCCAGTACTTC.